The 30 T cell receptor beta chains below all came from one sample that was sequenced in a study of cytomegalovirus exposure and HLA in healthy donors. 60 Vbeta and 13 Jbeta primers were used in PCR. The table came from immunoSEQ multiplex PCR; TCRdb's copy has only in-frame clones and leaves some out. The table has 100,000 to 120,000 clones, around 80% seen once. The material sequenced was PBMCs. The receptors were gathered from a young man in good health and CMV-seronegative.

J is TRBJ2-7 and V is TRBV19; 8 nucleotides align to TRBD2. After removal of 8 bases from V and 0 bases from J, the junction contained 9 bases not matched to a gene. The CDR3 is 15 amino acids. CDR1 and CDR2 from the germline V gene are LNHDA and SQIVND (reference sequence). In DNA, the CDR3 is TGTGCCAGTGGCCGGGGGGGGCAGATCTCCTACGAGCAGTACTTC. Protein product: CASGRGGQISYEQYF.

The chain combines TRBV7-9 with TRBJ1-1; D is possibly TRBD1 (6 bases). Germline loops: CDR1 SEHNR, CDR2 FQNEAQ (reference sequence). V was shortened by 3 bases and J by 4 bases, with 9 bases between the two germline ends. The CDR3 has 13 amino acids. The CDR3, as DNA: TGTGCCAGCAGCTTTGAAGGGGGCACTGAAGCTTTCTTT. Translating it yields CASSFEGGTEAFF.

The gene calls are TRBV28 and TRBJ1-2; a possible D gene is TRBD1 (5 bases). The V end was cut by 5 bases, the J end by 7 bases, with 20 bases between. The CDR3 runs to 15 residues. Per germline, CDR1 MDHEN and CDR2 SYDVKM. CDR3 sequence reads: CASSPYIAGRGGYTF. In DNA, the CDR3 is TGTGCCAGCAGTCCTTACATCGCAGGGCGGGGTGGCTACACCTTC.

This chain uses TRBV7-6 with TRBJ2-7; D perhaps matches TRBD2 (5 bases). Germline assignment: CDR1 SGHVS and CDR2 FNYEAQ. This CDR3 has 15 residues. V lost 6 bases and J 6 bases, leaving 21 bases between the germline ends. The CDR3 nucleotides are TGTGCCAGCAGTCGCGTGACGGGATTAACCTCCGAGCAGTACTTC. Residues: CASSRVTGLTSEQYF.

V and J are TRBV7-9 and TRBJ2-7; D possibly corresponds to TRBD2 (5 bases). V was clipped by 5 bases and J by 3 bases, with 14 bases between them. The CDR3 runs to 14 residues. CDR1 is SEHNR and CDR2 is FQNEAQ in the germline V gene (reference sequence). The CDR3 sequence is CASSPPRLSYEQYF. In DNA, the CDR3 is TGTGCCAGCAGCCCCCCACGACTAAGCTACGAGCAGTACTTC.

The gene calls are TRBV5-1 and TRBJ2-1; TRBD1 matches at 7 bases. There are 15 residues in the CDR3. In germline, CDR1 is SGHRS, CDR2 YFSETQ. V lost 4 bases to trimming and J lost 1 base; unmatched junction nucleotides: 5. The CDR3 protein is CASSLGDRSYNEQFF. The CDR3 DNA follows: TGCGCCAGCAGCCTGGGGGACAGATCCTACAATGAGCAGTTCTTC.

The CDR3 protein is CASSYSGTGTNEQYF. The CDR3 DNA is TGTGCCAGCAGTTATTCAGGGACAGGGACCAACGAGCAGTACTTC. V and J are TRBV6-5 and TRBJ2-7; 9 bases are shared with TRBD1. Germline CDR1 reads MNHEY; CDR2 reads SVGAGI. The CDR3 contains 15 residues. Losses at the gene ends were 3 bases for V and 5 bases for J; bases not matched to a gene: 8.

This chain uses TRBV30 with TRBJ1-2; D is unclear. Trimming stripped 1 base from V and 1 base from J, with 7 bases between. This CDR3 has 13 amino acids. CDR1 is GTSNPN and CDR2 is SVGIG in the germline V gene (reference sequence). Here the CDR3 DNA reads TGTGCCTGGAGTGACGGGGTTAACTATGGCTACACCTTC. Translated: CAWSDGVNYGYTF. Filled out from reference TRBV30 and TRBJ1-2, the complete variable domain reads SQTIHQWPATLVQPVGSPLSLECTVEGTSNPNLYWYRQAAGRGLQLLFYSVGIGQISSEVPQNLSASRPQDRQFILSSKKLLLSDSGFYLCAWSDGVNYGYTFGSGTRLTVV.

This clone was found a few times. The CDR3 nucleotides read TGTGCCAGCAGCGCGGGACTAGCGGGAAGGAGCTCCTACAATGAGCAGTTCTTC. Its protein product is CASSAGLAGRSSYNEQFF. The gene calls are TRBV7-3 and TRBJ2-1; 13 bases are a match to TRBD2. This CDR3 contains 18 residues. CDR1 is SGHTA, CDR2 FQGTGA, per germline. J was trimmed by 0 bases and V by 5 bases; bases with no gene match: 7. Using reference TRBV7-3 and TRBJ2-1 for the parts outside the CDR3, the full variable domain is GAGVSQTPSNKVTEKGKYVELRCDPISGHTALYWYRQSLGQGPEFLIYFQGTGAADDSGLPNDRFFAVRPEGSVSTLKIQRTERGDSAVYLCASSAGLAGRSSYNEQFFGPGTRLTVL.

The rearrangement uses TRBV5-4 and TRBJ2-7, with TRBD2 matching 14 bases. CDR3 length: 14 residues. Germline V gene sequence: CDR1 SGHNT, CDR2 YYREEE (reference sequence). V lost 5 bases to trimming and J lost 5 bases; unmatched junction nucleotides: 3. CDR3 sequence: CASSPGLAGDEQYF. The DNA for the CDR3 is TGTGCCAGCAGTCCGGGACTAGCGGGAGACGAGCAGTACTTC.

The gene calls are TRBV7-8 and TRBJ2-1; 7 bases align to TRBD1. Germline lookup yields CDR1 SGHVS and CDR2 FQNEAQ. The CDR3 loop spans 16 amino acids. The ends lost 5 bases at V and 0 bases at J; junction bases unmatched: 7. CDR3 in amino acids: CASSPGGLSSYNEQFF. The DNA for the CDR3 is TGTGCCAGCAGCCCAGGGGGTCTGAGCTCCTACAATGAGCAGTTCTTC.

This rearrangement joins TRBV7-2 to TRBJ2-5; possibly TRBD1 for D (6 bases). The J call may be incorrect, as the DNA end agrees better with TRBJ2-7. The V gene's germline CDR1 is SGHTA and CDR2 FQGNSA. The length of the CDR3 is 15 residues. CDR3 sequence (DNA): TGTGCCAGCAGCGCGAGAAGGGGGATATCCTACGAGCAGTACTTC. It encodes CASSARRGISYEQYF.

This clone was seen only once. The chain recombines TRBV7-9 with TRBJ2-1; the D is unclear. This CDR3 comprises 14 residues. Germline lookup yields CDR1 SEHNR and CDR2 FQNEAQ (reference sequence). The ends were cut back, 3 bases at V and 6 bases at J, with 12 bases in the middle. CDR3 in DNA: TGTGCCAGCAGCTTCGGCGGCCGAGGCAATGAGCAGTTCTTC. This gives the protein CASSFGGRGNEQFF.

V is TRBV11-2 and J is TRBJ2-5; 10 bases line up with TRBD2. Per germline, CDR1 SGHAT and CDR2 FQNNGV. Trimming removed 1 base from V and 2 bases from J; junction bases left unmatched: 1. This CDR3 has 15 amino acids. This CDR3 is CASSLGLAGQETQYF. CDR3 coding DNA: TGTGCCAGCAGCTTAGGACTAGCGGGTCAAGAGACCCAGTACTTC.

V and J are TRBV11-3 and TRBJ1-3; TRBD1 agrees at 10 bases. CDR1 and CDR2 (germline): SGHNT, YENEEA. This CDR3 is built from 15 residues. V lost 5 bases and J lost 4; bases outside the gene matches: 5. The CDR3 region has the DNA TGTGCCAGCAGCCCCCGGACAGGGGGGGGAAACACCATATATTTT. Translating it yields CASSPRTGGGNTIYF.

The rearrangement uses TRBV5-1 and TRBJ2-3; 11 bases are shared with TRBD2. The CDR3 is made up of 16 amino acids. Germline lookup yields CDR1 SGHRS and CDR2 YFSETQ. V lost 2 bases, J lost 0 bases, and 2 bases stayed unmatched. CDR3: CASSFWTSGSTDTQYF. DNA for the CDR3: TGCGCCAGCAGCTTTTGGACTAGCGGGAGCACAGATACGCAGTATTTT.

The CDR3 is CAWTFSVSSQETQYF. Written as DNA, the CDR3 is TGTGCCTGGACCTTCAGCGTCAGCTCCCAAGAGACCCAGTACTTC. The chain links TRBV30 to TRBJ2-5, with D unresolved. The CDR3 contains 15 residues. Trimming cost V 4 bases and J 1 base, with 16 bases left between them. CDR1 and CDR2 from the germline V gene are GTSNPN and SVGIG (reference sequence).

The CDR3 loop is CASREGYSNQPQHF. CDR3 nucleotides: TGTGCCAGCCGGGAGGGATATAGCAATCAGCCCCAGCATTTT. The chain joins TRBV6-5 to TRBJ1-5; D is unclear. The CDR3 loop spans 14 amino acids. V shed 8 bases and J shed 0 bases, with 11 bases lying between them. Germline lookup yields CDR1 MNHEY and CDR2 SVGAGI.

This clone was picked up a small number of times. The V call is TRBV6-5, the J call TRBJ2-1; D unclear. Germline V gene data show CDR1 as MNHEY and CDR2 as SVGAGI. This CDR3 is 11 amino acids long. The CDR3 sequence is CASWAGNEQFF. Written as DNA, the CDR3 is TGTGCATCCTGGGCTGGAAATGAGCAGTTCTTC.

The V gene is TRBV7-3, the J gene TRBJ2-5; D unresolved. V was cut by 5 bases and J by 5 bases, with 12 bases left in between. This CDR3 has 13 amino acids. Germline V gene lookup returns CDR1 SGHTA and CDR2 FQGTGA. The CDR3 spells CASSPFITETQYF. The CDR3 DNA is TGTGCCAGCAGCCCCTTTATTACTGAGACCCAGTACTTC.

The chain employs TRBV19 and TRBJ2-7; 7 bases fit TRBD1. Germline CDR1 is LNHDA and CDR2 is SQIVND (reference sequence). With 3 bases clipped from V and 3 bases from J, the junction kept 11 bases outside the gene matches. The CDR3 extends over 16 amino acids. CDR3 protein: CASSITGVIRDYEQYF. The CDR3 DNA reads as TGTGCCAGTAGTATCACAGGGGTTATACGTGACTACGAGCAGTACTTC.

The chain joins TRBV5-4 to TRBJ2-1; 12 bases fit TRBD1. Germline trimming cut 3 bases from V and 10 bases from J; bases unmatched to any gene: 8. Germline CDR1 SGHNT, CDR2 YYREEE (reference sequence). The CDR3 totals 15 residues. CDR3 DNA: TGTGCCAGCAGCTCCCGGGACAGGGGGCTATGGGAGCAGTTCTTC. This encodes CASSSRDRGLWEQFF. The full variable domain, its missing parts supplied by reference TRBV5-4 and TRBJ2-1, is ETGVTQSPTHLIKTRGQQVTLRCSSQSGHNTVSWYQQALGQGPQFIFQYYREEENGRGNFPPRFSGLQFPNYSSELNVNALELDDSALYLCASSSRDRGLWEQFFGPGTRLTVL.

The chain recombines TRBV18 with TRBJ2-3; TRBD1 matches 7 bases. The CDR3 extends over 15 amino acids. Germline V gives CDR1 KGHSH, CDR2 LQKENI. V trimming: 4 bases; J trimming: 2 bases; junction bases outside the gene matches: 6. The CDR3 loop reads CASSHRDRYTDTQYF. CDR3 coding DNA: TGTGCCAGCTCACATCGGGACAGATACACAGATACGCAGTATTTT.

This sequence joins TRBV18 and TRBJ2-1; unclear D gene. The CDR3 has 13 amino acids. Trimming left V 0 bases short and J 15 bases short, with 15 bases between. The germline V gene encodes CDR1 KGHSH and CDR2 LQKENI. The CDR3 protein is CASSPPSPSNPFF. For the CDR3, the DNA is TGTGCCAGCTCACCACCGTCCCCTTCTAACCCGTTCTTC.

The gene calls are TRBV28 and TRBJ2-5, with 9 bases identical to TRBD2. The CDR3 is 16 residues long. CDR1 and CDR2 from the germline V gene are MDHEN and SYDVKM. V shed 4 bases, J shed 7 bases, and the junction held 13 bases outside the gene matches. CDR3 sequence (DNA): TGTGCCAGCAGTTCGCCCGGGCGGGAGGGCCGAGGGACCCAGTACTTC. It is translated as CASSSPGREGRGTQYF.

J is TRBJ1-5 and V is TRBV18, with 8 bases matching TRBD1. V shed 2 bases, J shed 3 bases, and the junction held 3 bases outside the gene matches. Germline loops: CDR1 KGHSH, CDR2 LQKENI. This CDR3 contains 15 residues. This CDR3 reads CASSPGTGLNQPQHF. Here the CDR3 DNA reads TGTGCCAGCTCACCAGGGACAGGTCTCAATCAGCCCCAGCATTTT.

The chain employs TRBV6-5 and TRBJ2-2; tentative D call: TRBD1 (5 bases). The CDR3 extends over 12 amino acids. Germline V gene lookup returns CDR1 MNHEY and CDR2 SVGAGI. The V gene lost 10 bases and the J gene lost 6 bases, with 12 bases spanning the gap. The CDR3 spells CATQGVSGELFF. For the CDR3, the DNA is TGTGCCACCCAAGGGGTTTCCGGGGAGCTGTTTTTT.

The V gene is TRBV7-9, the J gene TRBJ2-5; 7 bases match TRBD1. The J segment lost 0 bases and the V segment lost 5 bases, leaving 3 bases of the junction unmatched. CDR1 and CDR2 (germline): SEHNR, FQNEAQ (reference sequence). This CDR3 has 14 amino acids. The CDR3 loop reads CASSRTGNQETQYF. Written as DNA, the CDR3 is TGTGCCAGCAGCCGGACAGGTAACCAAGAGACCCAGTACTTC.

CDR3 sequence: CASRTRTRGLEQPQHF. The CDR3 DNA reads as TGTGCCAGCCGGACTCGAACGCGGGGGCTGGAGCAGCCCCAGCATTTT. This chain uses TRBV19 with TRBJ1-5, with a weak D call TRBD1 (6 bases). V lost 9 bases and J lost 7, with 25 bases in between. Per the germline V gene, CDR1 is LNHDA and CDR2 is SQIVND (reference sequence). The CDR3 is 16 residues long. The full variable domain, completed using reference TRBV19 and TRBJ1-5, is DGGITQSPKYLFRKEGQNVTLSCEQNLNHDAMYWYRQDPGQGLRLIYYSQIVNDFQKGDIAEGYSVSREKKESFPLTVTSAQKNPTAFYLCASRTRTRGLEQPQHFGDGTRLSIL.

The V and J genes are TRBV19 and TRBJ2-1; TRBD2 might be the D (5 bases). V dropped 6 bases and J dropped 0 bases, with 12 bases sitting between them. The CDR3 contains 15 residues. Germline CDR1 reads LNHDA; CDR2 reads SQIVND (reference sequence). The DNA of the CDR3 is TGTGCCAGTAGGGATAGCGTACACTCCTACAATGAGCAGTTCTTC. Its translation is CASRDSVHSYNEQFF.